The rows below give T cell receptor beta chains drawn from one sample of a study of blood T cell repertoires in COVID-19. Profiled with immunoSEQ multiplex PCR; TCRdb holds only in-frame clones, not every one. The sample lists 250,000 or so clones, around 84% occurring once. The sample taken for sequencing was peripheral blood. The origin of the receptors is a man aged 55 to 70 with acute or convalescent COVID-19. Both conserved end residues are part of each CDR3. D genes are given only for firm matches. Size values are once, few and many counts, or a class for expanded clones, and some rows have none.

once,TRBJ2-3,16,TRBV7-3,TRBD2,CASSFSGGRGTDTQYF,TGTGCCAGCAGCTTCTCTGGCGGGAGGGGGACAGATACGCAGTATTTT
.,TRBJ1-3,16,TRBV7-9,.,CASSADRVTSANTIYF,TGTGCCAGCAGCGCCGACCGGGTTACTTCGGCGAACACCATATATTTT
.,TRBJ1-2,14,TRBV14,.,CASSHQGRVYGYTF,TGTGCCAGCAGCCATCAGGGTAGGGTCTATGGCTACACCTTC
.,TRBJ2-7,14,TRBV18,TRBD1,CASSPTGMTYEQYF,TGTGCCAGCTCACCGACAGGGATGACCTACGAGCAGTACTTC
.,TRBJ2-1,15,TRBV11-3,TRBD1,CASSPGTGGTNEQFF,TGTGCCAGCAGCCCTGGGACAGGTGGTACGAATGAGCAGTTCTTC
few,TRBJ2-1,14,TRBV19,TRBD2,CASSFIGLAVEQFF,TGTGCCAGTAGTTTCATCGGACTAGCGGTTGAGCAGTTCTTC
.,TRBJ2-2,14,TRBV5-1,.,CASSFTGNTGELFF,TGCGCCAGCAGCTTCACCGGGAACACCGGGGAGCTGTTTTTT
.,TRBJ1-4,15,TRBV9,.,CASSVGGINNEKLFF,TGTGCCAGCAGCGTAGGGGGCATTAATAATGAAAAACTGTTTTTT
.,TRBJ2-5,14,TRBV6-1,.,CASSETTWEETQYF,TGTGCCAGCAGTGAAACGACTTGGGAAGAGACCCAGTACTTC
few,TRBJ2-3,14,TRBV7-2,.,CASSLASVRSAQYF,TGTGCCAGCAGCTTAGCGTCGGTCCGCTCGGCGCAGTATTTT
.,TRBJ2-4,11,TRBV28,TRBD2,CASSPRESLYF,TGTGCCAGCAGTCCGCGGGAGTCTCTGTACTTC
.,TRBJ2-5,16,TRBV10-3,.,CAISERVRGTGETQYF,TGTGCCATCAGTGAACGGGTCCGGGGGACCGGAGAGACCCAGTACTTC
.,TRBJ1-2,13,TRBV9,.,CASSEDGIYGYTF,TGTGCCAGCAGCGAGGACGGGATCTATGGCTACACCTTC
.,TRBJ1-2,15,TRBV19,.,CASSIGGTTNYGYTF,TGTGCCAGTAGTATAGGCGGCACAACGAACTATGGCTACACCTTC
.,TRBJ2-6,16,TRBV4-1,.,CASSRREGAGANVLTF,TGCGCCAGCAGCAGACGAGAGGGGGCTGGGGCCAACGTCCTGACTTTC
.,TRBJ1-2,19,TRBV6-1,TRBD1,CASSETGAPVFLANYGYTF,TGTGCCAGCAGTGAGACAGGGGCTCCCGTTTTTCTAGCTAACTATGGCTACACCTTC
.,TRBJ2-3,14,TRBV6-5,.,CATLESGSTDTQYF,TGTGCCACCCTGGAATCGGGTAGCACAGATACGCAGTATTTT
.,TRBJ2-7,14,TRBV4-2,TRBD1,CASSPRDRTYEQYF,TGTGCCAGCAGCCCGAGGGACAGGACCTACGAGCAGTACTTC
once,TRBJ2-7,16,TRBV7-2,TRBD1,CASSPTGTGDPYEQYF,TGTGCCAGCAGCCCTACCGGGACAGGGGATCCCTACGAGCAGTACTTC
.,TRBJ2-3,14,TRBV9,.,CASSVRGGKDTQYF,TGTGCCAGCAGCGTCCGGGGTGGGAAAGATACGCAGTATTTT
.,TRBJ2-1,19,TRBV4-2,TRBD2,CASSQDRLAGGSSYNEQFF,TGTGCCAGCAGCCAAGATCGACTAGCGGGAGGGAGCTCCTACAATGAGCAGTTCTTC
.,TRBJ2-1,14,TRBV19,.,CASSILEGMGEQFF,TGTGCCAGTAGTATATTGGAGGGTATGGGTGAGCAGTTCTTC
.,TRBJ2-2,14,TRBV2,.,CASRETTITGELFF,TGTGCCAGCCGGGAGACCACAATCACCGGGGAGCTGTTTTTT
.,TRBJ1-5,15,TRBV27,.,CASSPTGGSYQPQHF,TGTGCCAGCAGTCCGACAGGCGGTAGCTATCAGCCCCAGCATTTT
.,TRBJ2-1,14,TRBV6-4,.,CASSDSDTTHEQFF,TGTGCCAGCAGTGACTCGGACACCACCCATGAGCAGTTCTTC
.,TRBJ1-4,15,TRBV28,.,CASGSTGHWRGKLFF,TGTGCCAGCGGATCTACGGGACATTGGAGAGGAAAACTGTTTTTT
.,TRBJ2-5,17,TRBV3-1/TRBV3-2,TRBD2,CASSREGASTSKETQYF,TGTGCCAGCAGCCGAGAAGGGGCGTCGACTAGCAAAGAGACCCAGTACTTC
.,TRBJ2-5,13,TRBV6-1,.,CASSDAGAETQYF,TGTGCCAGCAGTGACGCGGGGGCAGAGACCCAGTACTTC
.,TRBJ1-3,14,TRBV6-5,.,CASSVTGSGHTIYF,TGTGCCAGCAGCGTTACAGGGTCAGGGCACACCATATATTTT
.,TRBJ1-4,15,TRBV27,.,CASSSELQGNEKLFF,TGTGCCAGCAGTTCAGAATTGCAGGGTAATGAAAAACTGTTTTTT
.,TRBJ2-2,16,TRBV28,.,CASSLAGLTNTGELFF,TGTGCCAGCAGTTTGGCGGGACTTACGAACACCGGGGAGCTGTTTTTT
few,TRBJ2-4,14,TRBV7-2,TRBD2,CASSQTSGVDIQYF,TGTGCCAGCAGCCAAACTAGCGGGGTTGACATTCAGTACTTC
.,TRBJ1-2,16,TRBV7-2,.,CASRRRQALANYGYTF,TGTGCCAGCAGGCGCCGACAGGCCTTAGCTAACTATGGCTACACCTTC
.,TRBJ2-7,14,TRBV7-8,TRBD2,CASRWTSGGYEQYF,TGTGCCAGCAGATGGACTAGCGGGGGCTACGAGCAGTACTTC
.,TRBJ2-2,18,TRBV7-6,TRBD1,CASSSPPQGARDTGELFF,TGTGCCAGCAGCTCTCCTCCACAGGGGGCGCGGGACACCGGGGAGCTGTTTTTT
.,TRBJ2-1,16,TRBV5-6,TRBD1,CASSSSRQGVDNEQFF,TGTGCCAGCAGCTCTAGTAGACAGGGGGTAGACAATGAGCAGTTCTTC
.,TRBJ1-4,11,TRBV25-1,.,CAAQSNEKLFF,TGTGCCGCACAGAGTAATGAAAAACTGTTTTTT
.,TRBJ2-1,17,TRBV28,TRBD2,CASILTGLQSSYNEQFF,TGTGCCAGCATCTTGACGGGACTACAGAGCTCCTACAATGAGCAGTTCTTC
.,TRBJ2-1,13,TRBV24-1,.,CATSDSGEHEQFF,TGTGCCACCAGTGATTCCGGGGAACATGAGCAGTTCTTC
few,TRBJ1-2,15,TRBV5-4,TRBD1,CASSLRTGFNYGYTF,TGTGCCAGCAGCTTGCGGACAGGGTTTAACTATGGCTACACCTTC
.,TRBJ1-2,14,TRBV2,.,CASSEDRANYGYTF,TGTGCCAGCAGTGAAGACAGAGCTAACTATGGCTACACCTTC
once,TRBJ2-7,15,TRBV18,TRBD1,CASSPGQGIRHEQYF,TGTGCCAGCTCACCCGGACAGGGAATAAGGCACGAGCAGTACTTC
.,TRBJ1-4,12,TRBV19,.,CASIARDEKLFF,TGTGCCAGTATCGCCAGGGATGAAAAACTGTTTTTT
.,TRBJ1-5,16,TRBV12-5,TRBD1,CASGHPVGQGAQPQHF,TGTGCTAGTGGGCACCCCGTTGGACAGGGGGCTCAGCCCCAGCATTTT
.,TRBJ2-2,13,TRBV3-1/TRBV3-2,TRBD1,CASNAGGVGELFF,TGTGCCAGTAATGCAGGGGGCGTGGGGGAGCTGTTTTTT
.,TRBJ2-7,12,TRBV7-2,.,CASSLAGDEQYF,TGTGCCAGCAGCTTAGCGGGCGACGAGCAGTACTTC
.,TRBJ1-3,16,TRBV18,TRBD1,CASSPGQGAGGNTIYF,TGTGCCAGCTCGCCAGGACAGGGGGCAGGAGGAAACACCATATATTTT
.,TRBJ1-1,16,TRBV7-3,.,CASSLTRPDSFTEAFF,TGTGCCAGCAGCTTAACCCGGCCAGACAGTTTCACTGAAGCTTTCTTT